This T cell receptor (beta chain) was sequenced in a study of cytomegalovirus exposure and HLA in healthy donors (dated by TCRdb to 2017 to 2019). In terms of the full investigation: An earlier analysis of some 600 of the donors reported over 250 Gb of sequence data and some 110 million unique TCR beta sequences obtained from about 179 million T cells. Because of strong linkage in the cohort, roughly five DR-DQ haplotypes were treated as single units for association and clustering. A later analysis re-analyzed previously published TCR beta repertoires from about 730 donors and added high-resolution HLA genotyping to study TCR occurrence patterns. Donor age, sex, ethnicity and CMV serostatus were compiled alongside the repertoire data. All discovery cohort repertoires had been generated using a single sequencing platform. Class I and class II HLA loci were covered by the typing at four-digit resolution. The study profiled the T cell repertoires of around 700 subjects by immunosequencing and related them to cytomegalovirus serostatus. Rather than drawing on any new phenotypic data, the later analysis identified candidate immune exposures from TCR beta sequences and the way those sequences occurred across donors. An early release that covered about 600 HLA-typed donors contained about 300 gigabases of sequencing data and tens of millions of unique TCR sequences. On average, approximately 250,000 unique TCR beta nucleotide sequences were sequenced per donor among 398 genotyped donors of the cohort, with about 17% of those sequences being non-productive. In a later genetic analysis, genome-wide SNP genotypes for about 55% of the roughly 670 donors were used, and that subset was treated as a discovery cohort. In an earlier analysis of a few hundred of the donors, high-throughput TCR beta sequencing was used to judge whether each TCR beta V gene segment behaved as functional or pseudogenic. The genetic ancestry cluster associated with self-reported Caucasian donors included 70% to 85% of the 398 genotyped donors. The aim of the study was to test whether cataloging public T cell receptors could identify signatures of past pathogen exposure. Along with the approximately 700-subject first cohort, a separate validation cohort of approximately 110 different subjects was used. The number of typed donors differed by locus: roughly 620-640 for A, B, C, DRB1 and DQB1; 500 to 550 for DQA1; about 600 for DPA1; and around 490 for DPB1. The study combined high-throughput TCR immunosequencing, statistical association of individual TCRs with disease status, and machine learning to predict cytomegalovirus infection status. General study outcomes and caveats: In vitro tests confirmed that three of the cytomegalovirus-associated TCR beta chains recognize cytomegalovirus antigens. In a later analysis, several top co-occurrence clusters were reported to appear linked to parvovirus B19, influenza, CMV and Epstein-Barr virus. Across donors, most TCR sequences were observed very rarely, whereas some public TCRs were present in many individuals. The 87-base-pair reads could not distinguish some IMGT-functional V segments, including TRBV6-2 and TRBV6-3, so those segments were excluded. According to a later analysis, most CMV-associated TCR beta chains appeared to be HLA-restricted, and the HLA associations seemed to be driven largely by CMV exposure. Sequencing depth was assumed to be roughly uniform across donors in the presence/absence analyses, though that assumption may not hold. A later analysis found that TCR association rates varied across HLA loci, with DRB1 alleles showing the most associated TCRs and HLA-C alleles the fewest. A later genetic analysis reported fewer N-insertions in productive TCRs among donors in an Asian-associated ancestry cluster than the roughly 670-donor mean. A further reported finding was that TCR beta sequences accurately predicted the HLA-A and HLA-B alleles for most subjects in the first cohort. A later analysis found that HLA-associated TCR beta chains were more clonally expanded and had lower generation probabilities than equally common non-associated chains. In this cohort, only TCR beta chains were sequenced, and detectable features were limited by the absence of alpha or paired-chain data. The authors suggested that the approach could potentially be generalized to other disease states and immunological phenotypes. In both the original and validation cohorts, the classifier was reported to diagnose cytomegalovirus status with high specificity and sensitivity. Approximately 16 rarely observed V segments, including chromosome 9 orphons, were excluded from the earlier analysis of approximately 600 of the donors because counts were too low. A later analysis associated approximately 17,000 TCR beta sequences with specific HLA alleles at a false discovery rate of 0.05. For the cohort, immune exposure information was limited to CMV serostatus. A cluster of highly shared sequence variants was judged likely to represent a technical artifact of the sequencing pipeline. The study listed 164 TCR beta chains as associated with cytomegalovirus. A later genetic analysis associated a missense DCLRE1C variant with V-gene and J-gene trimming of TCR beta chains, and an independent cohort replicated the association. In an earlier analysis of 450 to 750 of the donors, most TCR beta V segments appeared in productive rearrangements about 87% or about 30% of the time, broadly matching IMGT annotations. Linkage disequilibrium might explain the correlated functional status among segregating V segments, but an unknown experimental factor could not be excluded. Because HLA typing was unavailable for some donors at each locus, only the typed subset was used in association tests. When HLA alleles, especially DR and DQ, strongly co-occurred, TCR associations were difficult to assign to individual alleles.

In total, more than 500 healthy bone marrow donors made up the cohort. At the time of sampling, every cohort member was nominally healthy, though immune exposures that went unrecorded were likely present. The donor tested CMV seronegative and was one of the 352 seronegative cohort members. Each donor provided a peripheral blood sample, and peripheral blood mononuclear cells were used for TCR beta sequencing. The Qiagen DNeasy Blood Extraction Kit was used to extract genomic DNA from the blood cell samples. Libraries were constructed by the immunoSEQ multiplex PCR assay. For the multiplex PCR, a mixture combining 60 forward primers for TCR Vbeta segments and 13 reverse primers for TCR Jbeta segments was used. The CDR3 region of rearranged TCR beta genes was amplified from genomic DNA by a multiplex PCR assay. Amplified TCR beta libraries were sequenced as 87-base-pair reads on the Illumina HiSeq System. The published analysis was carried out like this. In a later analysis, 80 million or so unique TCR beta chains were counted across the roughly 610 repertoires, and roughly 11 million of these chains were shared by at least two donors. To remove PCR and sequencing errors, raw reads were error-corrected and collapsed into unique sequences using a nearest-neighbor algorithm that merged closely related sequences. CDR3 sequences were aligned to IMGT reference sequences to assign V, D and J gene segments. For a sequence to be retained, a match of at least six nucleotides was required to both a V gene segment and a J gene segment. A rearrangement counted as productive if the CDR3 had no stop codons and remained in frame with V and J, and every other rearrangement counted as non-productive. CDR3 was defined according to IMGT convention as the region running from the second conserved V-encoded cysteine to the conserved J-encoded phenylalanine. The earlier analysis of 500 to 600 of the donors excluded sequences that lacked an unambiguous match to a single V gene segment. An earlier analysis of under 750 of the donors called V segments functional above 56.7% productive rearrangements and segregating when the between-donor standard deviation exceeded 5%. To diagnose cytomegalovirus status from the catalog of TCR beta chain sequences, a statistical classification framework was built. In a later analysis, V and J genes were assigned by comparing TCR nucleotide sequences against IMGT/GENE-DB human TR gene sequences. The TCRdist pipeline was used in a later analysis to assign CDR3 sequences and most-parsimonious VDJ recombination scenarios. A later analysis defined each TCR beta chain by its CDR3 amino acid sequence plus V-gene family, and excluded reads lacking a unique V-gene family. A later analysis removed 550 to 650 highly shared, low-generation-probability nucleotide sequences to deal with suspected cross-contamination and a sequencing artifact. For each public chain, a later analysis derived a clonal expansion index from normalized ranks of inferred template counts within each repertoire. In a later analysis, generation probabilities were computed using a VDJ recombination model fitted to out-of-frame rearrangements, and the results were checked against IGoR. In a later analysis, hypergeometric tests were used to score TCR-TCR, TCR-HLA and TCR-CMV co-occurrence, with a repertoire-size bias correction applied to TCR pairs. False discovery rates were estimated in a later analysis by permuting HLA or CMV assignments 20 times. In a later analysis, co-occurring TCRs were grouped with DBSCAN, and TCRdist sequence similarity was added when clustering was performed within HLA-allele-positive subsets. For co-occurrence clustering, repertoires with fewer than 30,000 or more than 120,000 public chains were excluded, along with a handful of repertoires with anomalous nucleotide sharing. TCRdb re-hosts the immuneACCESS table, in-frame sequences only. Its copies lack some clones; in the studies checked, an unresolved V gene accounts for under half of them, and the cause for the rest is not known. The V and J calls and the clone size are those of that table, but D and trimming were determined from the DNA. Here the sample has about 190,000 clones; approximately 78% occur a single time. Roughly 0.75% of the sample rests with the top ten.

As regards this clone: Its recognized antigen is unknown. Base qualities are not at hand, and no much larger clone is one base apart.

Its CDR3 holds 15 amino acids, cysteine through phenylalanine. Only CDR3 DNA is held: 45 bases, read in frame from base 1. Trimmed from V: 6 bases; trimmed from J: 5 bases; junction bases lacking a gene match: 9. Reading the germline V gene gives CDR1 SGDLS and CDR2 YYNGEE. The sequenced sample was PBMCs. The chain links TRBV9 with TRBJ2-5, with 11 middle bases fitting TRBD1. The sequence derives from a woman aged 18-30 years in good health and CMV-seronegative. Read as DNA, the sequence is TGTGCCAGCAACGACCGGGACAGGGGGGAGGAGACCCAGTACTTC. It translates to CASNDRDRGEETQYF.